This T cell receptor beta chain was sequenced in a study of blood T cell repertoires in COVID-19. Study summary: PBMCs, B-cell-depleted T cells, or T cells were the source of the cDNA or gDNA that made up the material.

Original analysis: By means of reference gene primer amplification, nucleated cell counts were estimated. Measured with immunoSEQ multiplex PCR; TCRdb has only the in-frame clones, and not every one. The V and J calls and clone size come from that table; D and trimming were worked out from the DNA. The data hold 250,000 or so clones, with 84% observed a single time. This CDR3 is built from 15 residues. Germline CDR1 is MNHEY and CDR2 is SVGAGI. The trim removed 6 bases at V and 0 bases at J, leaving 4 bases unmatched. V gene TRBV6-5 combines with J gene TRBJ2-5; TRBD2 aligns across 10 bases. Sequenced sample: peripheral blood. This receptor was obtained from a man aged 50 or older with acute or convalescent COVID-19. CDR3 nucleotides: TGTGCCAGCAGCCAGACTAGCGGGCACCAAGAGACCCAGTACTTC. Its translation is CASSQTSGHQETQYF.